This paragraph reports one T cell receptor beta chain. Its specificity is not known. These data belong to a study of OX40 agonist ivuxolimab in advanced cancers. Study-level results: Normalized T-cell clonal expansion was also low in a subset of nonresponders. Circulating CD4+ and CD8+ T cells showed clonal expansion by week 6 at 0.1 to 3.0 mg/kg. Mean expanded clone counts were higher in CD8+ than CD4+ T cells.

Sampling of blood occurred at baseline, cycle 4 day 1, and cycle 7 day 1. Generated by immunoSEQ multiplex PCR, the TCRdb table keeps only in-frame clones and is missing some. The top ten hold approximately 1.1% of the sample, which has around 60,000 clones, roughly three quarters seen once. The CDR3 has 13 residues. V shed 4 bases and J 4 bases; nucleotides not matched to a gene: 5. From germline, CDR1 is SQVTM and CDR2 ANQGSEA. The chain is built from TRBV29-1 and TRBJ1-1; 8 bases fit TRBD1. The material sequenced was CD4+ or CD8+ T cells sorted from blood, taken in a trial of the OX40 agonist ivuxolimab. The TCR was taken from an adult with an advanced solid tumor such as melanoma, head and neck, liver or kidney cancer. The CDR3: CSVGTGFFTEAFF. CDR3 in DNA: TGCAGCGTTGGGACAGGGTTTTTCACTGAAGCTTTCTTT.